This T cell receptor beta chain was recovered during a study of control samples from healthy donors and cancer patients. The CDR3 has 16 residues. The germline gives CDR1 LGHDT, CDR2 YNNKEL (reference sequence). Trimming pared 4 bases from V and 1 base from J, leaving 15 bases between. Produced via immunoSEQ multiplex PCR; TCRdb's table is partial and in-frame only. The top ten clones hold less than 7% of a sample with 100,000 to 150,000 clones, around nine tenths of them seen once. The sequence derives from a man younger than 30 in good health. The chain couples TRBV3-1 (or the pseudogene TRBV3-2) to TRBJ2-3; weak D call: TRBD1 (6 bases). The sequencing sample was made of blood. Here the CDR3 reads CASSPDTGSRTDTQYF. The CDR3 DNA is TGTGCCAGCAGCCCAGATACAGGGTCGCGCACAGATACGCAGTATTTT.